What follows describes a single TCR beta chain. Its antigen remains undetermined. No base quality information exists; no much larger clone differs at one position. The immunoSEQ Assay, a bias-controlled multiplex PCR, was used to amplify TCRbeta CDR3 regions from genomic DNA. On the study's bioinformatics: Within the assay, amplification of reference gene primers was used to estimate how many nucleated cells each sample contained. Sequence reads were collapsed and filtered to measure the absolute abundance of every unique TCRbeta CDR3 rearrangement. Productive Simpson clonality was computed per sample as the square root of Simpson's diversity index over productive rearrangements. Imported from immuneACCESS, the table was reduced by TCRdb to in-frame sequences with V and J called. These copies leave out some clones; in studies compared against another copy, an unresolved V gene accounts for under half, and the cause of the remainder is not known. V, J and clone size were drawn from that table, and D and trimming were deduced from the DNA. The sample yields around 270,000 clones; 75% to 90% were counted once. Jointly, the top ten make up approximately 2% of the sample.

This entry belongs to a study of blood T cell repertoires in COVID-19 (dated by TCRdb to the early 2020s). About the investigation overall: The collaborator samples originated in the United States, Italy and Spain and spanned the acute and convalescent phases of COVID-19. The sample metadata nearly always contained a de-identified subject ID, COVID-19 status, age in years and sex. Deeply sampled blood TCRbeta repertoires from subjects exposed to, actively infected with, or recovered from COVID-19 were included in the dataset. Where available, HLA class I and class II types were taken from metadata supplied by the sample provider and were not determined by assay-based typing. The samples were drawn from two sources: the first 160 participants of the ongoing ImmuneRACE study, and 1,254 subjects contributed by 6 global collaborators. A freely available public database, intended as a resource for researchers studying the immune response to SARS-CoV-2, is where the repertoires were released. The material from the prospective study consisted of cDNA or gDNA derived from T cells, B-cell-depleted T cells, or PBMCs. The research as a whole found: How much clinical and demographic metadata was included differed by source and by participant, and the metadata was provided uncurated.

Collaborating institutions collected whole blood in K2EDTA tubes following their own protocols. For TCRbeta analysis, collaborator samples were shipped as frozen whole blood, as isolated PBMCs, or as DNA extracted from either sample type. Source material: peripheral blood. The TCR comes from a man aged 30 to 45 with active or convalescent COVID-19.

The DNA reads as follows: TGTGCCAGCTCACCGGCAGGGTCGGACGAGCAGTACTTC. Its protein is CASSPAGSDEQYF. The sequence links TRBV18 to TRBJ2-7; a tentative D match to TRBD1 spans 5 bases. Spanning cysteine to phenylalanine, the CDR3 consists of 13 amino acids. CDR3 DNA only is kept here, 39 bases in frame from base 1. V lost 3 bases and J lost 5 bases; the stretch between them is 11 bases long. Sequences KGHSH (CDR1) and LQKENI (CDR2) are obtained from the germline V gene.